This T cell receptor (beta chain) was identified during a study of regulatory T cells in long-lasting Graves disease. Study-wide results and limits: There were preferences for TRBV28, TRBJ1-2 and TRBJ2-5 in persistent disease.

iRepertoire HTBI primers and Arm-PCR of CDR3 regions built TCR beta libraries. TCRdb re-called the multiplex PCR reads with MiXCR, one entry per CDR3 protein. Of fewer than 550,000 distinct CDR3 sequences detected, roughly 15% appear once; the ten largest clones hold about 23%. The time point is: newly diagnosed GD, antithyroid drugs for less than 3 months. With RNA extracted from PBMCs as input, the TCR library was made. Details on this clonotype: The antigen is undetermined.

V was pared by 4 bases and J by 10 bases, with 9 bases of the junction left unmatched. CDR3 size: 15 residues. CDR1 is KGHDR and CDR2 is SFDVKD in the germline V gene. The data also belong to a second study, concerning T cells in Graves' hyperthyroidism and ophthalmopathy. As reported in that work: Not enrolled were patients with uncontrolled infection, other autoimmune disease, pregnancy or lactation.

The receptor was isolated from a woman between 18 and 29 years old with Graves disease. Here the sequenced sample was peripheral blood mononuclear cells (PBMCs), taken at new diagnosis, from a patient treated with antithyroid drugs. The genes are TRBV24-1 and TRBJ2-1, with 10 bases lining up with TRBD1. As DNA, the CDR3 is TGTGCCACCAGTGACCCGGGACAGGGGCTTAGGGAGCAGTTCTTC. It encodes CATSDPGQGLREQFF.